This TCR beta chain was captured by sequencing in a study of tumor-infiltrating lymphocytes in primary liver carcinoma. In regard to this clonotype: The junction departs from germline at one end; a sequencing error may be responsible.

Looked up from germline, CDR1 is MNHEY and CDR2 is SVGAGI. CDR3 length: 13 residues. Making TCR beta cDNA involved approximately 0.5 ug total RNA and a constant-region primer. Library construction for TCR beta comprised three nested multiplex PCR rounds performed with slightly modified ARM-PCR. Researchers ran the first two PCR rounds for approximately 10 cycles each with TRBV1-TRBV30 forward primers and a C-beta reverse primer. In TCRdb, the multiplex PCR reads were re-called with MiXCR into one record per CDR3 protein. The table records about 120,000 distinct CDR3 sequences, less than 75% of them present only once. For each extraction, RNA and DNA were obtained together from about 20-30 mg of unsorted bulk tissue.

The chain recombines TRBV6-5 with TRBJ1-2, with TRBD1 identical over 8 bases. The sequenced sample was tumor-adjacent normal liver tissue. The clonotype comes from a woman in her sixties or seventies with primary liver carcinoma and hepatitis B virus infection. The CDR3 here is CASGGTGGYDYTF. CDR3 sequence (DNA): TGTGCCAGCGGTGGGACAGGAGGATATGACTACACCTTC.